The 13 T cell receptor beta chains below all came from one sample that was sequenced in a study of blood T cell repertoires in COVID-19. Sequencing was performed with immunoSEQ multiplex PCR; in TCRdb, only in-frame clones are kept and a portion is missing. The table has 200,000 to 250,000 clones, 85% to 90% seen once; the top ten hold roughly 3.3%. The sequencing sample was made of PBMCs or T cells enriched from blood (not recorded which). Source of these receptors: a woman aged 45 to 65 in a cohort exposed to, infected with or recovered from COVID-19 (not recorded which).

The chain employs TRBV3-1 (or the pseudogene TRBV3-2) and TRBJ1-2, with D unresolved. Trimming removed 2 bases from V and 4 bases from J, with 20 bases in between. Per germline, CDR1 LGHDT and CDR2 YNNKEL (reference sequence). The CDR3 is 17 amino acids. CDR3 in DNA: TGTGCCAGCAGCCAAAAGTGGCCCGAGGATTACCTCTATGGCTACACCTTC. Translation gives CASSQKWPEDYLYGYTF.

The chain couples TRBV6-1 to TRBJ2-3, with TRBD2 identical over 7 bases. Germline trimming cut 1 base from V and 3 bases from J; bases unmatched to any gene: 7. CDR3 length equals 16 residues. Per the germline V gene, CDR1 is MNHNS and CDR2 is SASEGT. The CDR3 reads CASSEGWRGWTDTQYF. The CDR3 region has the DNA TGTGCCAGCAGTGAAGGTTGGCGGGGGTGGACAGATACGCAGTATTTT.

The chain combines TRBV18 with TRBJ1-1; TRBD1 is a possible D gene (6 bases). Looked up from germline, CDR1 is KGHSH and CDR2 is LQKENI. Trimming stripped 3 bases from V and 1 base from J, with 9 bases between. The CDR3 spans 14 residues. CDR3 sequence (DNA): TGTGCCAGCTCACCGGGGGCCCCGAACACTGAAGCTTTCTTT. It is translated as CASSPGAPNTEAFF. The full variable domain, completed using reference TRBV18 and TRBJ1-1, is NAGVMQNPRHLVRRRGQEARLRCSPMKGHSHVYWYRQLPEEGLKFMVYLQKENIIDESGMPKERFSAEFPKEGPSILRIQQVVRGDSAAYFCASSPGAPNTEAFFGQGTRLTVV.

The V and J genes are TRBV19 and TRBJ1-2, with a tentative D call TRBD1 (6 bases). CDR1 LNHDA and CDR2 SQIVND come from the germline V gene (reference sequence). The CDR3 sequence is 16 residues long. The V and J ends lost 2 bases and 3 bases respectively, with 16 bases between them. The CDR3 reads CASSIRRSQGYYGYTF. The CDR3, as DNA: TGTGCCAGTAGTATAAGGCGATCGCAGGGGTACTATGGCTACACCTTC.

This chain uses TRBV19 with TRBJ1-4, with TRBD1 as a possible D gene (6 bases). Germline CDR1 LNHDA, CDR2 SQIVND (reference sequence). The CDR3 is made up of 14 amino acids. V gave up 4 bases and J gave up 7 bases, with 13 bases separating them. CDR3 loop: CASSRQGPGEKLFF. In DNA, the CDR3 is TGTGCCAGTAGTAGGCAGGGGCCAGGTGAAAAACTGTTTTTT.

The CDR3 region is CASSSTDKKLFF. The CDR3 nucleotides are TGTGCCAGCAGCTCGACAGATAAAAAACTGTTTTTT. This chain joins TRBV7-6 and TRBJ1-4, with D maybe TRBD1 (5 bases). This CDR3 is built from 12 residues. Trimming took 4 bases from V and 9 from J, leaving 9 bases between them. Germline assignment: CDR1 SGHVS and CDR2 FNYEAQ.

The V gene is TRBV7-6, the J gene TRBJ1-4, with 9 bases fitting TRBD1. V was pared by 5 bases and J by 6 bases, with 4 bases of the junction left unmatched. CDR3 length: 14 amino acids. Germline CDR1 SGHVS, CDR2 FNYEAQ. Here the CDR3 reads CASSRGQGHEKLFF. CDR3 bases: TGTGCCAGCAGCCGGGGACAGGGCCATGAAAAACTGTTTTTT.

The chain uses TRBV7-9 and TRBJ2-3, with 8 positions matching TRBD1. The J segment lost 4 bases and the V segment lost 3 bases, leaving 6 bases of the junction unmatched. There are 15 residues in the CDR3. Germline V gene data show CDR1 as SEHNR and CDR2 as FQNEAQ (reference sequence). CDR3 in amino acids: CASSFRDRRADTQYF. CDR3 bases: TGTGCCAGCAGCTTCCGGGACAGGAGAGCAGATACGCAGTATTTT. The variable domain in full, completed from reference TRBV7-9 and TRBJ2-3, reads DTGVSQNPRHKITKRGQNVTFRCDPISEHNRLYWYRQTLGQGPEFLTYFQNEAQLEKSRLLSDRFSAERPKGSFSTLEIQRTEQGDSAMYLCASSFRDRRADTQYFGPGTRLTVL.

The genes are TRBV10-1 and TRBJ2-2; D uncertain. Trimming stripped 2 bases from V and 7 bases from J, with 14 bases between. Germline values: CDR1 WNHNN, CDR2 SYGVQD (reference sequence). This CDR3 contains 15 residues. For the CDR3, the DNA is TGCGCCAGCAGTGAGACTCCTCCGCCCGTCGGGGAGCTGTTTTTT. It translates to CASSETPPPVGELFF.

This clone appeared a single time. The V and J genes are TRBV5-8 and TRBJ1-4, with a weak D call TRBD1 (5 bases). The CDR3 is 14 amino acids. Germline V gives CDR1 SGHTS, CDR2 YDEGEE. With 4 bases removed from V and 7 bases from J, the gap between germline ends came to 14 bases. CDR3 sequence (DNA): TGTGCCAGCAGCCCGCCGTGGGGCCCTGAAAAACTGTTTTTT. Protein product: CASSPPWGPEKLFF.

This rearrangement joins TRBV7-2 to TRBJ1-6; TRBD1 matches at 7 bases. The CDR3 consists of 15 residues. The J segment lost 8 bases and the V segment lost 5 bases, leaving 9 bases of the junction unmatched. The germline CDR1 and CDR2 sequences are SGHTA and FQGNSA. The CDR3 loop is CASSPPGGGYSPLHF. The CDR3 region has the DNA TGTGCCAGCAGCCCGCCGGGAGGGGGCTATTCACCCCTCCACTTT. Variable domain in full (rest from reference TRBV7-2 and TRBJ1-6): GAGVSQSPSNKVTEKGKDVELRCDPISGHTALYWYRQSLGQGLEFLIYFQGNSAPDKSGLPSDRFSAERTGGSVSTLTIQRTQQEDSAVYLCASSPPGGGYSPLHFGNGTRLTVT.

The rearrangement joins TRBV7-9 to TRBJ1-1, with 10 bases aligning to TRBD1. The germline gives CDR1 SEHNR, CDR2 FQNEAQ (reference sequence). J was trimmed by 7 bases and V by 5 bases; bases with no gene match: 7. The CDR3 length is 14 residues. For the CDR3, the DNA is TGTGCCAGCAGCGCGACAGGGGGCGCAGGTGAAGCTTTCTTT. Protein sequence: CASSATGGAGEAFF.

The rearrangement joins TRBV7-2 to TRBJ2-1; 12 bases are shared with TRBD1. From germline, CDR1 is SGHTA and CDR2 FQGNSA. V shed 2 bases and J 8 bases; nucleotides not matched to a gene: 4. The CDR3 covers 15 residues. CDR3 loop: CASSLSGQGADEQFF. The CDR3, as DNA: TGTGCCAGCAGCTTATCGGGACAGGGGGCGGATGAGCAGTTCTTC.